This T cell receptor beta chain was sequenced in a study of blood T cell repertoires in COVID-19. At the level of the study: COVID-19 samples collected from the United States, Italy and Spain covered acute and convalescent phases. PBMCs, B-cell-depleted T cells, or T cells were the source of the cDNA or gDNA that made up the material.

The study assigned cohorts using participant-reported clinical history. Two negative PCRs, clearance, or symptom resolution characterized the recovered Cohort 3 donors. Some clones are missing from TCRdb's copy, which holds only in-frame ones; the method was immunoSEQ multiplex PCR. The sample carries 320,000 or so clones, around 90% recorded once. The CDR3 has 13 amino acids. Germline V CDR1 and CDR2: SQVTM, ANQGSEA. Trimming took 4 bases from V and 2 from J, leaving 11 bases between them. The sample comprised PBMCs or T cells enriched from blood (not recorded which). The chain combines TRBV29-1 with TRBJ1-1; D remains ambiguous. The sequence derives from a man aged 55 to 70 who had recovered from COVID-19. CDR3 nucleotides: TGCAGCGTTGTCCCTCTCCTAAACACTGAAGCTTTCTTT. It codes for CSVVPLLNTEAFF.